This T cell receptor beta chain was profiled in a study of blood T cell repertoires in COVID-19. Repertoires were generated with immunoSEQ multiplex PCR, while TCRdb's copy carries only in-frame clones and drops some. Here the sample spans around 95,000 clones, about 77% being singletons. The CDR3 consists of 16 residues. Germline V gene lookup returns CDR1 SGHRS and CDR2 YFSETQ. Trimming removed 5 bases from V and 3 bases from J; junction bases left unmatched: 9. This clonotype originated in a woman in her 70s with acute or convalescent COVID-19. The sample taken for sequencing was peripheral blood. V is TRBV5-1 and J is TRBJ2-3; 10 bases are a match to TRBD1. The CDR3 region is CASSSGTGVMTDTQYF. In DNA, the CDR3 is TGCGCCAGCAGTTCCGGGACAGGGGTGATGACAGATACGCAGTATTTT. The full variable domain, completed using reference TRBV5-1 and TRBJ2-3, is KAGVTQTPRYLIKTRGQQVTLSCSPISGHRSVSWYQQTPGQGLQFLFEYFSETQRNKGNFPGRFSGRQFSNSRSEMNVSTLELGDSALYLCASSSGTGVMTDTQYFGPGTRLTVL.